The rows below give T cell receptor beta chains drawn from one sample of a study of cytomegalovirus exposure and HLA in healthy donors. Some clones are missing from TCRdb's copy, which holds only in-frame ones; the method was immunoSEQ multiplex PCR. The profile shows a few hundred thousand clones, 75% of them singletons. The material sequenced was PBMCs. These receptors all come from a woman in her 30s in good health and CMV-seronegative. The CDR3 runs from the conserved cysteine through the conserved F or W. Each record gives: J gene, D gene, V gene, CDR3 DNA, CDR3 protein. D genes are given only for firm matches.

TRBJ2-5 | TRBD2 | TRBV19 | TGTGCCAGTAGGGCCCGGGGGGTCCTCCAAGAGACCCAGTACTTC | CASRARGVLQETQYF
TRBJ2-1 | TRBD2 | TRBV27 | TGTGCCAGCACCCTATCCAGCGGGGGTCATAATGAGCAGTTCTTC | CASTLSSGGHNEQFF
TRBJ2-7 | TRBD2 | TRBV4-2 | TGTGCCAGCAGCCAAGAGGGGAGCGGGGGGTCCTCCTACGAGCAGTACTTC | CASSQEGSGGSSYEQYF
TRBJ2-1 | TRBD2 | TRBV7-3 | TGTGCCAGCAGCTTAGGGAGGACTAGCGCGAGCTCCTACAATGAGCAGTTCTTC | CASSLGRTSASSYNEQFF
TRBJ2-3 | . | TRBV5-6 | TGTGCCAGCAGCTTGGTGAGCGGAGGCACAGATACGCAGTATTTT | CASSLVSGGTDTQYF
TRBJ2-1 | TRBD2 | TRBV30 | TGTGCCTGGAAATTAGCGGGACAAAAGCCGAATGAGCAGTTCTTC | CAWKLAGQKPNEQFF
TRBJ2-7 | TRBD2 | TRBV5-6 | TGTGCCAGCAGCTGGAGAAGCGGGAGTGTCCACGAGCAGTACTTC | CASSWRSGSVHEQYF
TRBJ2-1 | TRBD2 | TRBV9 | TGTGCCAGCAGCGAGCGGGAGGGCTCCTACAATGAGCAGTTCTTC | CASSEREGSYNEQFF
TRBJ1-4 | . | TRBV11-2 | TGTGCCAGCAGCTTACAGTCGTCACAGGTTAATGAAAAACTGTTTTTT | CASSLQSSQVNEKLFF
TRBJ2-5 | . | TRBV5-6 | TGTGCCAGCAGCTTGGAGGGCAGGGGAGGGGAGACCCAGTACTTC | CASSLEGRGGETQYF